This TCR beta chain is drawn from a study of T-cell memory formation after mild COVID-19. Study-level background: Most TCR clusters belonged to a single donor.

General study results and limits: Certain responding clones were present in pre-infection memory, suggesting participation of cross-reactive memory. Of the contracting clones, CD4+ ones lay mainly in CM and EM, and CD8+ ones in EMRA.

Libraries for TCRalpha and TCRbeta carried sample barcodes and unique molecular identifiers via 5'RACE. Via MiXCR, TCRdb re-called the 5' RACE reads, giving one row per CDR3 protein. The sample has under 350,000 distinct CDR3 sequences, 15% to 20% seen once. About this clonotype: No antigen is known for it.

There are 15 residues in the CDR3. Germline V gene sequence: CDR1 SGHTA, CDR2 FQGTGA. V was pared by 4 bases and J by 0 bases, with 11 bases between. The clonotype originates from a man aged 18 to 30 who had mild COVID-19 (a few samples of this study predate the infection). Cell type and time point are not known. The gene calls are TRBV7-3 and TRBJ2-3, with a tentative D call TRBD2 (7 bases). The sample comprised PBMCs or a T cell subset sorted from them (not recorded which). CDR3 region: CASSSAGASTDTQYF. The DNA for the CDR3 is TGTGCCAGCAGCTCCGCGGGGGCTAGCACAGATACGCAGTATTTT.